What follows is one TCR beta chain and its context. These data come from a study of blood T cell repertoires in COVID-19. Looking at the study overall: Sources were T cells, B-cell-depleted T cells, or PBMCs; the material itself was cDNA or gDNA.

V lost 4 bases to trimming and J lost 2 bases; unmatched junction nucleotides: 0. Germline V gene lookup returns CDR1 SGHKS and CDR2 YYEKEE (reference sequence). CDR3 length: 14 residues. The authors' processing: Researchers report that nucleated cell counts were estimated from reference gene primer amplification. Repertoires were generated with immunoSEQ multiplex PCR, while TCRdb's copy carries only in-frame clones and drops some. That table is the source of V, J and clone size, and D and trimming were worked out from the DNA. This sample carries over 50,000 clones, 70% to 90% of them seen once, and the ten largest clones take approximately 7%.

The TCR sequence derives from a man in his fifties or sixties with acute or convalescent COVID-19. This chain connects TRBV5-5 to TRBJ1-5, with 10 bases aligning to TRBD1. Sequenced material: peripheral blood. In DNA form, the CDR3 reads TGTGCCAGCAGCGGGACAGGGGGCAATCAGCCCCAGCATTTT. This gives the protein CASSGTGGNQPQHF. The whole variable domain, remainder taken from reference TRBV5-5 and TRBJ1-5, is DAGVTQSPTHLIKTRGQQVTLRCSPISGHKSVSWYQQVLGQGPQFIFQYYEKEERGRGNFPDRFSARQFPNYSSELNVNALLLGDSALYLCASSGTGGNQPQHFGDGTRLSIL.